This T cell receptor beta chain was recovered during a study of early T cells in non-severe SARS-CoV-2 infection. Across the study: Whole-blood bulk RNA, unsorted, was sequenced, and chains were unpaired.

This CDR3 is 14 amino acids long. The germline V gene has CDR1 LGHNT and CDR2 FRNRAP. V was trimmed by 2 bases and J by 7 bases, leaving 14 bases between them. The sample holds many counts of this clonotype. Unique molecular identifiers were added to individual cDNA molecules. TCRdb analysed the 5' RACE reads with MiXCR anew, one entry per CDR3 protein. Among 50,000 or so distinct CDR3 sequences listed, roughly 5.9% were seen once. The J gene is TRBJ1-2, the V gene TRBV12-5; D remains unclear. The sample was whole blood. The sequence came from an adult who was a healthcare worker with PCR-confirmed SARS-CoV-2 infection or an uninfected control (not recorded which). CDR3 sequence (DNA): TGTGCTAGTGGTTTGCTGACGGGAGCTAGTGGCTACACCTTC. It codes for CASGLLTGASGYTF.